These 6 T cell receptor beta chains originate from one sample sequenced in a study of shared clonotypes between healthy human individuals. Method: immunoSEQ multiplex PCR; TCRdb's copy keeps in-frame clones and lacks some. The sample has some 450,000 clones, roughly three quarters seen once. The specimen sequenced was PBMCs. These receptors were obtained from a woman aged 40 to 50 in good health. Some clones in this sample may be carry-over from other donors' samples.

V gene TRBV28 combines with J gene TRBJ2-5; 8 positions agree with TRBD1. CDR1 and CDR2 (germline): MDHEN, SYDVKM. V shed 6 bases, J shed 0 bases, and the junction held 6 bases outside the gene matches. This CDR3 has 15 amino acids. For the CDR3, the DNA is TGTGCCAGCAGGTACAGGGGGATCTACCAAGAGACCCAGTACTTC. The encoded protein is CASRYRGIYQETQYF.

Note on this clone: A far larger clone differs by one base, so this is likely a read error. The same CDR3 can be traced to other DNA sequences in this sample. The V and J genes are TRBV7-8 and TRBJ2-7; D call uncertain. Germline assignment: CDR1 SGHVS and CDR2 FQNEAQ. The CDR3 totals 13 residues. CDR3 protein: CASSYLGKYEQYF. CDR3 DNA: TGCGCCAGCAGCTACTTGGGTAAATACGAGCAGTACTTC.

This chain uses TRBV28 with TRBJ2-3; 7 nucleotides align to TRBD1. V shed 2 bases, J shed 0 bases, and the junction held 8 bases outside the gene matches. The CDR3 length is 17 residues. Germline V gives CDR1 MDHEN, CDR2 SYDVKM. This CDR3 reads CASSLGQGVDSTDTQYF. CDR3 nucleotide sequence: TGTGCCAGCAGTTTAGGTCAGGGGGTGGATAGCACAGATACGCAGTATTTT.

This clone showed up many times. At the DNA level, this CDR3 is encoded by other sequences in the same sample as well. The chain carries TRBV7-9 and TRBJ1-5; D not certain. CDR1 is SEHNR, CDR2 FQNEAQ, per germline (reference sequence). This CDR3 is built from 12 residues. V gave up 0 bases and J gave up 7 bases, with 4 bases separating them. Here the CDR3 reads CASSLASQPQHF. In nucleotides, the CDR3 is TGTGCCAGCAGCTTAGCTAGCCAGCCCCAGCATTTT.

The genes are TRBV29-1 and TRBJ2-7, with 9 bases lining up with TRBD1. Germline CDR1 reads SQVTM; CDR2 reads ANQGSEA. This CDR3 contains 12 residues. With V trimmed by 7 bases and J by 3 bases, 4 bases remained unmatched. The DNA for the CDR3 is TGCAGCGCCAGGGACAGGGACTACGAGCAGTACTTC. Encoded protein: CSARDRDYEQYF.

The CDR3 is CASSIRLAGVTDTQYF. CDR3 in DNA: TGTGCCAGCAGCATCCGACTAGCGGGAGTCACAGATACGCAGTATTTT. The chain combines TRBV5-4 with TRBJ2-3; 12 nucleotides match TRBD2. V lost 4 bases, J lost 2 bases, and 5 bases stayed unmatched. The germline gives CDR1 SGHNT, CDR2 YYREEE (reference sequence). This CDR3 is 16 amino acids long.